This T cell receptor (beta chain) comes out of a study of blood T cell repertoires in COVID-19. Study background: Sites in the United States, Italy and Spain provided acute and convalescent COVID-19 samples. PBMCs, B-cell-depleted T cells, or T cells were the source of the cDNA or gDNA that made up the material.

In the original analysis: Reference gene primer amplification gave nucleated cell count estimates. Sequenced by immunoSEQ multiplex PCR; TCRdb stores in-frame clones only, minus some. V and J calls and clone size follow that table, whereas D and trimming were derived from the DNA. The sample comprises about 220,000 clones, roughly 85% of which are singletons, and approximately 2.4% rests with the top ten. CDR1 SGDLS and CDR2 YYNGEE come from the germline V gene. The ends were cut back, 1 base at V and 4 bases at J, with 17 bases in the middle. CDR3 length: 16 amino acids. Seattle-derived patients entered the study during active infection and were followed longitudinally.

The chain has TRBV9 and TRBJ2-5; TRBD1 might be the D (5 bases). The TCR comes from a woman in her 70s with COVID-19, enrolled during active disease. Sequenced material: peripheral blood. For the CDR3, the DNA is TGTGCCAGCAGCGTACTCACAGGTTCGTTGGGAGAGACCCAGTACTTC. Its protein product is CASSVLTGSLGETQYF.